This T cell receptor beta chain comes out of a study of OX40 agonist ivuxolimab in advanced cancers. Study overall: Patients were treated with intravenous ivuxolimab, dosed at 0.01 to 10 mg/kg and infused every 2 weeks. Patients were 82.7% male with ages roughly 20 to 80, mean about 65. Partial responses occurred in Three dose-escalation patients, one with hepatocellular carcinoma and two with cutaneous melanoma.

The study's findings and limits: The CD4+ and CD8+ T cells in the blood had expanded clonally by week 6 at 0.1 to 3.0 mg/kg.

As regards this clone: Its specificity is unknown.

Germline V gene lookup returns CDR1 DFQATT and CDR2 SNEGSKA (reference sequence). The CDR3 consists of 11 residues. Data came from immunoSEQ multiplex PCR; TCRdb stores just in-frame clones and leaves some out. Among some 80,000 clones, about 91% were seen once, and the ten largest hold more than 0.3%. The chain combines TRBV20-1 with TRBJ2-7; D call uncertain. The sequences come from CD4+ or CD8+ T cells sorted from blood, collected in a trial of the OX40 agonist ivuxolimab. The clonotype comes from an adult with an advanced solid tumor such as melanoma, head and neck, liver or kidney cancer. CDR3 loop: CSTVGRYEQYF. CDR3 DNA sequence: TGCAGCACGGTGGGCCGATACGAGCAGTACTTC.